Below, one T cell receptor (beta chain) is given with its context. In the source study's methods: Amplification of reference gene primers provided the estimated nucleated cell counts. Measured with immunoSEQ multiplex PCR; TCRdb has only the in-frame clones, and not every one. Clone size and V and J calls were adopted from that table, with D and trimming inferred from the DNA. The sample has about 86,000 clones; approximately 82% are singletons. The data stem from a study of blood T cell repertoires in COVID-19. Turning to the study itself: T cells, B-cell-depleted T cells, or PBMCs supplied cDNA or gDNA.

In germline, CDR1 is LGHNA, CDR2 YNFKEQ. Unmatched junction bases numbered 3, after V lost 1 base and J lost 3 bases. The CDR3 covers 16 residues. V and J are TRBV4-2 and TRBJ2-2; TRBD2 aligns across 9 bases. The sample was peripheral blood. This TCR was recovered from a woman of 80 years or more with acute or convalescent COVID-19. This CDR3 is CASSQAVAGDTGELFF. The CDR3 coding sequence is TGTGCCAGCAGCCAAGCGGTAGCGGGAGACACCGGGGAGCTGTTTTTT.